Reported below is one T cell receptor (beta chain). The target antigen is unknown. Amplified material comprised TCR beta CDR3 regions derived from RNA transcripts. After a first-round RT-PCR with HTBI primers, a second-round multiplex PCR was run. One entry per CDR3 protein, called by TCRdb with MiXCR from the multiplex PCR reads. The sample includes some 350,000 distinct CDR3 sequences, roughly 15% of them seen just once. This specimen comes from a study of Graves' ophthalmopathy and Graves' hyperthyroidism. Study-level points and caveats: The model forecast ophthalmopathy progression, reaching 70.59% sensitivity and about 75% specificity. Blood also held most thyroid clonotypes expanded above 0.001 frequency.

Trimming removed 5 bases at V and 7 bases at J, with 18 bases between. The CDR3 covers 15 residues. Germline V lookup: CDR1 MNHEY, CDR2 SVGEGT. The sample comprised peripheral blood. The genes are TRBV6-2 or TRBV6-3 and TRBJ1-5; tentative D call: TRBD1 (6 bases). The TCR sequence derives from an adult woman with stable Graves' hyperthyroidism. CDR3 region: CASSQPYDGGQPQHF. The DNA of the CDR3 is TGTGCCAGCAGTCAACCTTACGACGGGGGCCAGCCCCAGCATTTT.